This T cell receptor (beta chain) comes out of a study of T cells and Merkel cell carcinoma outcomes. V lost 5 bases to trimming and J lost 6 bases; unmatched junction nucleotides: 10. The CDR3 runs to 14 residues. Germline CDR1 reads SGHRS; CDR2 reads YFSETQ. Study-level findings and limits: Merkel cell carcinoma outcomes were reportedly predicted by repertoire and T-cell density.

Generated by immunoSEQ multiplex PCR, the TCRdb table keeps only in-frame clones and is missing some. The table lists some 1,700 clones, 70% to 90% of them singletons. Regarding this clone: Its specificity is not known.

Sequenced: tumor tissue from Merkel cell carcinoma. This TCR derives from a human donor with Merkel cell carcinoma. The chain recombines TRBV5-1 with TRBJ1-2; 7 bases align to TRBD1. CDR3 nucleotides: TGCGCCAGCAGAAACGCGGGACAGATCCATGGCTACACCTTC. This translates into CASRNAGQIHGYTF.